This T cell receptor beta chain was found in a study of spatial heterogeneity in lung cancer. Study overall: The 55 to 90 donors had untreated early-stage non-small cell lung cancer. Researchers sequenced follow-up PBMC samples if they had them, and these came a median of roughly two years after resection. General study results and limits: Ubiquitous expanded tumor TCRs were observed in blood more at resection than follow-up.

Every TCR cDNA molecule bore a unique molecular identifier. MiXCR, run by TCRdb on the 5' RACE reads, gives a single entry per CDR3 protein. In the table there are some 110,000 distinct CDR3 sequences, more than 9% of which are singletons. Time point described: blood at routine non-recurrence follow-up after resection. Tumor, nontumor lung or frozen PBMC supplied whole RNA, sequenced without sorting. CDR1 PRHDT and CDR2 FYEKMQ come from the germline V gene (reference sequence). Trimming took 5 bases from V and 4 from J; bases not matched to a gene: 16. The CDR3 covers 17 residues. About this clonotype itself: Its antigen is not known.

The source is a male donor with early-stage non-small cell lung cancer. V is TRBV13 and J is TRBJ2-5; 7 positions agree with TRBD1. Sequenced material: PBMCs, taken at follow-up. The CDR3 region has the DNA TGTGCCAGCAGCCCTTCCCGACAGGGCAGAGGGCGAGAGACCCAGTACTTC. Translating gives CASSPSRQGRGRETQYF.